A selection of T cell receptor beta chains follows, all from one sample in a study of blood T cell repertoires in COVID-19. Profiled with immunoSEQ multiplex PCR; TCRdb holds only in-frame clones, not every one. The top ten clones hold around 3.6% of a sample with about 31,000 clones, approximately 90% of them seen once. The sample was peripheral blood. These receptor sequences come from a man aged 55 to 70 with acute or convalescent COVID-19. Both conserved end residues are part of each CDR3.

V gene	J gene	CDR3 protein
TRBV5-1	TRBJ1-2	CASSLAGEGGYTF
TRBV5-5	TRBJ1-4	CASSFSLQGHNEKLFF
TRBV15	TRBJ1-5	CATSNPQAKGQPQHF
TRBV5-5	TRBJ2-7	CASSPSAPGTGRPYEQYF
TRBV29-1	TRBJ2-7	CSAVGGFGKQYF
TRBV7-2	TRBJ2-3	CASSPWTSSTDTQYF
TRBV7-9	TRBJ2-1	CASSLRSLAEQFF
TRBV7-9	TRBJ2-2	CASSPWTSGRLSGELFF
TRBV5-1	TRBJ2-1	CASSRSGSSYNEQFF
TRBV2	TRBJ2-1	CALGLAGPNEQFF
TRBV2	TRBJ2-1	CASSRGLAENEQFF
TRBV9	TRBJ2-1	CASSVASGGSYNEQFF
TRBV6-5	TRBJ2-5	CASSTTLQETQYF
TRBV18	TRBJ1-3	CASSPAGRGNTIYF
TRBV19	TRBJ1-5	CASSIGRDRYSNQPQHF
TRBV11-1	TRBJ2-7	CASSYYPGGSYEQYF
TRBV18	TRBJ2-7	CASSPGGVLDSTGQYF
TRBV6-5	TRBJ1-2	CASSSLQGDYGYTF
TRBV24-1	TRBJ2-3	CATASGTSTDTQYF
TRBV7-2	TRBJ1-3	CASSSHSVGAGNTIYF
TRBV2	TRBJ1-2	CAGRGNNYGYTF
TRBV27	TRBJ2-1	CASSPGFRGRDNEQFF
TRBV10-3	TRBJ2-3	CAISESKGGQNTDTQYF
TRBV2	TRBJ2-5	CASSPHWTSGGSRETQYF
TRBV7-9	TRBJ1-1	CASSLDLDRAIEAFF
TRBV18	TRBJ1-2	CASSPSSQGRGGYTF
TRBV7-2	TRBJ2-1	CASSLTSRRSSYNEQFF
TRBV7-2	TRBJ2-1	CASSLGLAGNEQFF
TRBV7-6	TRBJ2-7	CASSQTSGPAYEQYF
TRBV24-1	TRBJ2-1	CATSDFTSGRDNEQFF
TRBV3-1/TRBV3-2	TRBJ1-2	CASSQDWAREGGYTF
TRBV30	TRBJ2-5	CAWTRGRSGQETQYF
TRBV6-6	TRBJ1-1	CASIGQGKSEAFF
TRBV7-9	TRBJ2-7	CASSSPGTSASYEQYF
TRBV9	TRBJ1-4	CASSVRPGEKLFF
TRBV3-1/TRBV3-2	TRBJ2-3	CASSPRGRSSDTQYF
TRBV30	TRBJ2-3	CAWSWVGDYHITDTQYF
TRBV5-6	TRBJ2-7	CASSRRLAVISYEQYF
TRBV5-1	TRBJ2-3	CASRGLAGSTDTQYF
TRBV19	TRBJ2-5	CASSLSQGAGETQYF
TRBV5-1	TRBJ2-5	CASSLLAEYQETQYF
TRBV19	TRBJ1-2	CASSVQSNYGYTF
TRBV28	TRBJ1-5	CASKMGQFNQPQHF
TRBV5-1	TRBJ2-5	CASSYSWSMGGEETQYF
TRBV19	TRBJ2-1	CASRTSGDTYNEQFF
TRBV7-2	TRBJ1-1	CASNQIGDRTPYTEAFF
TRBV19	TRBJ2-3	CASSIARGLAASTDTQYF
TRBV18	TRBJ1-2	CASHRSGTENYGYTF
TRBV6-6	TRBJ1-4	CASSLLIANEKLFF
TRBV15	TRBJ1-3	CATSRDLSSGNTIYF